Following are 14 T cell receptor beta chains from one sample sequenced in a study of cytomegalovirus exposure and HLA in healthy donors. PCR used 60 Vbeta primers and 13 Jbeta primers. The method was immunoSEQ multiplex PCR; TCRdb's version includes in-frame clones alone and lacks a portion of them. The sample lists about 160,000 clones; about 71% were seen once. Input material: PBMCs. The receptors come from a woman between 25 and 40 years old in good health and CMV-seronegative.

This chain uses TRBV27 with TRBJ1-2; 7 nucleotides align to TRBD1. Trimming cost V 1 base and J 8 bases; bases outside gene matches: 7. This CDR3 is 14 amino acids long. Germline loops: CDR1 MNHEY, CDR2 SMNVEV (reference sequence). The CDR3 region is CASSLFGTERGYTF. CDR3 in DNA: TGTGCCAGCAGTTTATTCGGGACAGAACGGGGCTACACCTTC.

This clone occurred a few times. This chain joins TRBV9 and TRBJ2-7, with a weak D call TRBD2 (6 bases). Trimming removed 0 bases from V and 3 bases from J, with 13 bases in between. Per the germline V gene, CDR1 is SGDLS and CDR2 is YYNGEE. The CDR3 sequence is 15 residues long. CDR3 sequence: CASSVEASENYEQYF. The CDR3 nucleotides are TGTGCCAGCAGCGTAGAGGCTAGCGAGAACTACGAGCAGTACTTC.

The chain joins TRBV28 to TRBJ1-2; 8 nucleotides align to TRBD1. V shed 3 bases, J shed 4 bases, and the junction held 4 bases outside the gene matches. Germline-derived CDR1 and CDR2 are MDHEN and SYDVKM. The CDR3 sequence is 14 residues long. DNA of the CDR3: TGTGCCAGCAGTTTTTCAGGGGGCGGCTATGGCTACACCTTC. Translating it yields CASSFSGGGYGYTF.

In its sample, this clone was seen a few times. The sample holds other DNA sequences that translate to the same CDR3. This chain links TRBV18 with TRBJ1-2; 8 nucleotides align to TRBD1. In germline, CDR1 is KGHSH, CDR2 LQKENI. After removal of 3 bases from V and 8 bases from J, the junction contained 5 bases not matched to a gene. This CDR3 has 13 residues. CDR3 amino acids: CASSPDREGGYTF. Here the CDR3 DNA reads TGTGCCAGCTCACCGGACAGGGAGGGCGGCTACACCTTC.

With regard to this clone: The junction departs from the called germline gene at one end, perhaps through a read error. Other DNA sequences from this sample encode an identical CDR3 as well. The CDR3 region has the DNA TGTGCCAGCAGTTATCTGGCTAGGCCCAATTCACCCCTCCACTTC. Translating gives CASSYLARPNSPLHF. This rearrangement joins TRBV7-3 to TRBJ1-6; D not resolved. CDR3 length equals 15 residues. Germline V lookup: CDR1 SGHTA, CDR2 FQGTGA. The complete variable domain, with remaining parts taken from reference TRBV7-3 and TRBJ1-6, reads GAGVSQTPSNKVTEKGKYVELRCDPISGHTALYWYRQSLGQGPEFLIYFQGTGAADDSGLPNDRFFAVRPEGSVSTLKIQRTERGDSAVYLCASSYLARPNSPLHFGNGTRLTVT.

Comment on this clone: Its ends do not fully match the called genes, so a read error is possible. The gene calls are TRBV7-9 and TRBJ2-7, with 8 nucleotides matching TRBD2. The CDR3 loop spans 15 amino acids. Looked up from germline, CDR1 is SEHNR and CDR2 is FQNEAQ (reference sequence). The CDR3 nucleotides are TGCGCCAGCAGCCCCCGGGATAGCGGGACCTACGAGCAGTACTTC. As protein: CASSPRDSGTYEQYF.

This clone was detected once. The chain recombines TRBV4-1 with TRBJ2-2; D unclear. V was pared by 4 bases and J by 4 bases, with 13 bases between. This CDR3 region has 15 residues. Looked up from germline, CDR1 is MGHRA and CDR2 is YSYEKL. In DNA, the CDR3 is TGCGCCAGCAGCCTGTCGAGGCAGACCACCGGGGAGCTGTTTTTT. It yields the protein CASSLSRQTTGELFF.

In its sample, this clone was seen a few times. The chain uses TRBV5-1 and TRBJ2-5; 9 nucleotides agree with TRBD2. With V trimmed by 4 bases and J by 1 base, 5 bases remained unmatched. CDR3 length: 15 residues. From germline, CDR1 is SGHRS and CDR2 YFSETQ. CDR3 nucleotides: TGCGCCAGCAGCCCAGGGACTAGCTTCCAAGAGACCCAGTACTTC. Translated, it gives CASSPGTSFQETQYF.

This clone turned up a few times. An end of the junction does not agree with germline; a read error may underlie this. The rearrangement links TRBV27 to TRBJ2-3, with 9 positions matching TRBD2. Germline assignment: CDR1 MNHEY and CDR2 SMNVEV (reference sequence). The CDR3 is made up of 11 amino acids. CDR3 DNA: TGTGCCAGCAGTTCTAGCGGGGAGACGCATTTT. Translation: CASSSSGETHF.

The chain joins TRBV14 to TRBJ1-2; 8 bases fit TRBD1. There are 15 residues in the CDR3. From germline, CDR1 is SGHDN and CDR2 FVKESK. V trimming: 0 bases; J trimming: 6 bases; junction bases outside the gene matches: 6. This CDR3 is CASSQESGGWHGYTF. Here the CDR3 DNA reads TGTGCCAGCAGCCAAGAGTCAGGGGGCTGGCATGGCTACACCTTC.

The sample holds a few counts of this clone. This sample includes further DNA sequences coding for the same CDR3. The genes are TRBV7-6 and TRBJ1-5; 8 positions agree with TRBD1. Germline trimming cut 4 bases from V and 5 bases from J; bases unmatched to any gene: 4. The V gene's germline CDR1 is SGHVS and CDR2 FNYEAQ. The CDR3 covers 14 residues. The CDR3, as DNA: TGTGCCAGCAGCTCAGGACAGGGACATCAGCCCCAGCATTTT. Translating gives CASSSGQGHQPQHF.

The rearrangement links TRBV28 to TRBJ2-5; 12 nucleotides agree with TRBD2. V lost 5 bases to trimming and J lost 3 bases; unmatched junction nucleotides: 4. This CDR3 comprises 15 residues. The germline V gene has CDR1 MDHEN and CDR2 SYDVKM. The CDR3 is CASSPRLAGEETQYF. The DNA for the CDR3 is TGTGCCAGCAGTCCCCGACTAGCGGGAGAAGAGACCCAGTACTTC.

This clone was detected once. The CDR3 region is CASSEGGGVRNEKLFF. The CDR3 DNA reads TGTGCCAGCAGCGAGGGTGGAGGGGTGAGGAATGAAAAACTGTTTTTT. The chain is built from TRBV9 and TRBJ1-4; TRBD1 is a possible D gene (5 bases). Germline values: CDR1 SGDLS, CDR2 YYNGEE. The CDR3 is made up of 16 amino acids. V dropped 3 bases and J dropped 5 bases, with 17 bases sitting between them.

The V call is TRBV19, the J call TRBJ1-5; D gene unclear. The germline CDR1 and CDR2 sequences are LNHDA and SQIVND (reference sequence). The CDR3 extends over 15 amino acids. Trimming removed 4 bases at V and 2 bases at J, with 12 bases between. DNA of the CDR3: TGTGCCAGTAGTACGACCGTTAGCGGCAATCAGCCCCAGCATTTT. Translated, it gives CASSTTVSGNQPQHF.